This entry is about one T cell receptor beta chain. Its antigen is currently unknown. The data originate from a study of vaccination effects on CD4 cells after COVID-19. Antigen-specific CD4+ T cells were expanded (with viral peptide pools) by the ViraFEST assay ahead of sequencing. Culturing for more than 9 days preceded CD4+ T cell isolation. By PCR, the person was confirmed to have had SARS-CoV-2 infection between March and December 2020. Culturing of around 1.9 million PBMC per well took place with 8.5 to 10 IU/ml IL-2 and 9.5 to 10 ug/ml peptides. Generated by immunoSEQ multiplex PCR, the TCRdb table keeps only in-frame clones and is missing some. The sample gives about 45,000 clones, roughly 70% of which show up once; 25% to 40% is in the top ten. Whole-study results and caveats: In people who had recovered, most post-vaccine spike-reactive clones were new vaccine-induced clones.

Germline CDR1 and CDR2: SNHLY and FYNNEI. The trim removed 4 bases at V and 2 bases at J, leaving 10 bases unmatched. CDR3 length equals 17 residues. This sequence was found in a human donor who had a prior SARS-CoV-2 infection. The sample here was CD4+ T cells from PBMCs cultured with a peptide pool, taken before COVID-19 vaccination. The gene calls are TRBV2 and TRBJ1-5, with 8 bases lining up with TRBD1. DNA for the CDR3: TGTGCCAGCAGTGTTGATCGGACAGGGTGGGGCAATCAGCCCCAGCATTTT. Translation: CASSVDRTGWGNQPQHF.